The subject of this entry is one T cell receptor (beta chain). Measured with immunoSEQ multiplex PCR; TCRdb has only the in-frame clones, and not every one. The data show 250,000 to 300,000 clones, with approximately 88% seen just once and 0.8% held by the top ten. The data derive from a study of blood T cell repertoires in COVID-19. Study-wide background: In each case, the material was cDNA or gDNA derived from T cells, B-cell-depleted T cells, or PBMCs.

The source material was peripheral blood. This TCR was recovered from a woman under 40 with acute or convalescent COVID-19.

The CDR3 DNA is TGTGCCAGCAGCACGCTTACTCCTAGCGGGAGTGGTGATACGCAGTATTTT. Protein: CASSTLTPSGSGDTQYF. The gene calls are TRBV4-2 and TRBJ2-3; 10 nucleotides line up with TRBD2. The V gene end was trimmed by 5 bases and the J gene end by 6 bases; junction bases not matched to a gene: 14. Germline-derived CDR1 and CDR2 are LGHNA and YNFKEQ. This CDR3 spans 17 amino acids.